The clone carrying this T cell receptor beta chain was found many times. Its antigen remains unknown. The time point is: newly diagnosed GD, antithyroid drugs for less than 3 months. There was RNA extracted from PBMCs, and the TCR library was made from it. EDTA tubes held Nine milliliters of peripheral blood from each patient. CDR1 is KGHDR, CDR2 SFDVKD, per germline. The CDR3 is made up of 17 amino acids. V was trimmed by 5 bases and J by 2 bases, leaving 18 bases between them. Relying on iRepertoire HTBI primers and Arm-PCR of CDR3 regions, the team built TCR beta libraries. Each CDR3 protein gets one entry after TCRdb re-called the multiplex PCR reads with MiXCR. The repertoire holds around 470,000 distinct CDR3 sequences, with roughly 15% as singletons. These data originate in a study of regulatory T cells in long-lasting Graves disease. Whole-study findings and limits: In persistent patients, shared public clonotypes (2,741) outnumbered those in new patients (around 1,000). The study found TRBV28, TRBJ1-2 and TRBJ2-5 favored in persistent disease.

These same records also appear under a second study, on T cells in Graves' hyperthyroidism and ophthalmopathy.

This material consisted of peripheral blood mononuclear cells (PBMCs), taken at new diagnosis, from a patient treated with antithyroid drugs. The V gene is TRBV24-1, the J gene TRBJ2-1; D ambiguous. This TCR was recovered from a woman aged 50 to 60 with Graves disease. This chain's CDR3 is CATSGTGLIGAYNEQFF. In DNA form, the CDR3 reads TGTGCCACCAGTGGTACCGGGCTCATCGGTGCCTACAATGAGCAGTTCTTC.